The 32 T cell receptor beta chains below all came from one sample that was sequenced in a study of T cells in Graves' hyperthyroidism and ophthalmopathy. RNA transcripts were the template for amplifying TCR beta CDR3 regions. First-round RT-PCR of the TCR CDR3 relied on the HTBI primer set. MiXCR, applied by TCRdb to the multiplex PCR reads, yields one record per CDR3 protein. The repertoire consists of hundreds of thousands of distinct CDR3 sequences, with less than 15% occurring once and the leading ten covering about a tenth. Source material: blood. The receptors were sampled from a woman in her late teens or twenties with Graves' hyperthyroidism.

The genes are TRBV7-9 and TRBJ2-1; TRBD2 matches at 10 bases. Germline lookup yields CDR1 SEHNR and CDR2 FQNEAQ (reference sequence). V shed 0 bases, J shed 7 bases, and the junction held 6 bases outside the gene matches. The CDR3 has 16 amino acids. The DNA of the CDR3 is TGTGCCAGCAGCTTAGCCCTAGCGGGAGATGGGAATGAGCAGTTCTTC. Translation: CASSLALAGDGNEQFF.

The chain combines TRBV30 with TRBJ2-2; 8 bases are shared with TRBD1. Germline V gives CDR1 GTSNPN, CDR2 SVGIG (reference sequence). This CDR3 has 18 residues. V lost 1 base, J lost 4 bases, and 14 bases stayed unmatched. CDR3 loop: CAWSEWGTGDLGTGELFF. Written as DNA, the CDR3 is TGTGCCTGGAGTGAATGGGGGACAGGTGATCTAGGCACCGGGGAGCTGTTTTTT.

This clonotype was observed many times. The genes are TRBV7-9 and TRBJ2-5, with D possibly matching TRBD1 (5 bases). This CDR3 spans 14 amino acids. The V end was cut by 2 bases, the J end by 5 bases, with 12 bases between. Germline-derived CDR1 and CDR2 are SEHNR and FQNEAQ (reference sequence). This CDR3 reads CASSLNQGRETQYF. The CDR3 DNA follows: TGTGCCAGCAGCTTAAACCAGGGAAGGGAGACCCAGTACTTC. Full variable domain (remainder filled in from reference TRBV7-9 and TRBJ2-5): DTGVSQNPRHKITKRGQNVTFRCDPISEHNRLYWYRQTLGQGPEFLTYFQNEAQLEKSRLLSDRFSAERPKGSFSTLEIQRTEQGDSAMYLCASSLNQGRETQYFGPGTRLLVL.

This clonotype was observed at least ten times. This rearrangement joins TRBV2 to TRBJ1-5; 7 bases fit TRBD1. The V gene's germline CDR1 is SNHLY and CDR2 FYNNEI. The CDR3 has 17 amino acids. With V trimmed by 4 bases and J by 5 bases, 14 bases remained unmatched. CDR3 nucleotide sequence: TGTGCCAGCAGTGCGCAGACAGGGCGGAGCGCAGATCAGCCCCAGCATTTT. Protein product: CASSAQTGRSADQPQHF.

This clonotype occurred many times. This rearrangement joins TRBV3-1 to TRBJ2-1; 8 bases map to TRBD2. CDR1 is LGHDT and CDR2 is YNNKEL in the germline V gene (reference sequence). The V segment lost 2 bases and the J segment 7 bases; nucleotides outside the gene matches: 7. This CDR3 region has 15 residues. The CDR3 spells CASSQSSGRVNEQFF. The CDR3 DNA reads as TGTGCCAGCAGCCAATCTAGCGGGCGGGTGAATGAGCAGTTCTTC.

This clonotype was counted many times. The V call is TRBV7-2, the J call TRBJ2-3; maybe TRBD2 (5 bases). V lost 0 bases to trimming and J lost 1 base, with 14 bases between them. CDR1 and CDR2 from the germline V gene are SGHTA and FQGNSA. The length of the CDR3 is 17 residues. CDR3 sequence (DNA): TGTGCCAGCAGCTTAGCTTTGAGGGTGGATGGCACAGATACGCAGTATTTT. Translation gives CASSLALRVDGTDTQYF.

The V call is TRBV7-9, the J call TRBJ2-3; D is possibly TRBD2 (5 bases). Germline lookup yields CDR1 SEHNR and CDR2 FQNEAQ (reference sequence). This CDR3 region has 15 residues. V was pared by 5 bases and J by 4 bases, with 16 bases between. The chain's CDR3 is CASSQTGGPADTQYF. In DNA form, the CDR3 reads TGTGCCAGCAGCCAAACCGGAGGTCCCGCAGATACGCAGTATTTT.

As for this clonotype: Without the conserved terminal phenylalanine or tryptophan, this CDR3 likely stems from a read error. The J gene is TRBJ2-1, the V gene TRBV7-8, with D unresolved. Germline CDR1 and CDR2: SGHVS and FQNEAQ. V lost 3 bases, J lost 0 bases, and 6 bases lay in between. This CDR3 region has 14 residues. The CDR3 spells CASSLADSYNEQFL. DNA for the CDR3: TGTGCCAGCAGCTTGGCCGACTCCTACAATGAGCAGTTCCTC.

This clonotype was counted a few times. The V and J genes are TRBV29-1 and TRBJ1-1; tentative D call: TRBD1 (6 bases). The germline gives CDR1 SQVTM, CDR2 ANQGSEA. The CDR3 consists of 13 residues. V dropped 7 bases and J dropped 0 bases, with 12 bases sitting between them. For the CDR3, the DNA is TGCAGCGCCCAGACAGGACTGAACACTGAAGCTTTCTTT. Encoded protein: CSAQTGLNTEAFF.

This clonotype came up a few times. The rearrangement joins TRBV15 to TRBJ1-4, with D hard to call. CDR3 length: 16 residues. Per germline, CDR1 LNHNV and CDR2 YYDKDF (reference sequence). Trimming pared 0 bases from V and 8 bases from J, leaving 16 bases between. The CDR3 DNA reads TGTGCCACCAGCAGAGATCGGGGTTCGGCTCGGGAAAAACTGTTTTTT. This translates into CATSRDRGSAREKLFF.

V gene TRBV19 combines with J gene TRBJ2-4; no clear D. The germline V gene has CDR1 LNHDA and CDR2 SQIVND (reference sequence). The CDR3 has 15 residues. V dropped 3 bases and J dropped 0 bases, with 9 bases sitting between them. This CDR3 is CASSIGNAAKNIQYF. The DNA for the CDR3 is TGTGCCAGTAGTATTGGAAATGCAGCCAAAAACATTCAGTACTTC.

In this sample, this clonotype turned up many times. The rearrangement uses TRBV20-1 and TRBJ2-1; D unclear. This CDR3 is built from 14 residues. Germline assignment: CDR1 DFQATT and CDR2 SNEGSKA (reference sequence). Trimming pared 6 bases from V and 5 bases from J, leaving 17 bases between. This CDR3 is CSAVLTTPDNEQFF. In DNA, the CDR3 is TGCAGTGCCGTACTCACAACGCCAGACAATGAGCAGTTCTTC.

Many counts were recorded for this clonotype. This chain connects TRBV6-1 to TRBJ2-7, with a tentative D call TRBD1 (6 bases). Germline V CDR1 and CDR2: MNHNS, SASEGT. The V and J ends lost 6 bases and 3 bases respectively, with 12 bases between them. The CDR3 sequence is 13 residues long. Written as DNA, the CDR3 is TGTGCCAGCAGGGACAGCTTCTACTACGAGCAGTACTTC. Translated: CASRDSFYYEQYF.

This clonotype came up once. The rearrangement links TRBV7-9 to TRBJ1-1; 10 bases match TRBD1. V dropped 5 bases and J dropped 1; count of bases not matched to a gene: 19. The CDR3 length is 20 residues. Germline V gene sequence: CDR1 SEHNR, CDR2 FQNEAQ (reference sequence). DNA for the CDR3: TGTGCCAGCAGCGGCGTTCCGGGACAGGGGTCCAGAATACAGAACACTGAAGCTTTCTTT. This translates into CASSGVPGQGSRIQNTEAFF. The full variable domain, its missing parts supplied by reference TRBV7-9 and TRBJ1-1, is DTGVSQNPRHKITKRGQNVTFRCDPISEHNRLYWYRQTLGQGPEFLTYFQNEAQLEKSRLLSDRFSAERPKGSFSTLEIQRTEQGDSAMYLCASSGVPGQGSRIQNTEAFFGQGTRLTVV.

This clonotype appeared many times. The chain recombines TRBV19 with TRBJ1-2; the D is unclear. CDR1 and CDR2 (germline): LNHDA, SQIVND (reference sequence). CDR3 length: 14 amino acids. Between the trimmed V and J ends, which lost 7 bases and 7 bases, there was a span of 19 bases. DNA for the CDR3: TGTGCCAGTATGTCCCCGAAAGCGGCACGTGGCTACACCTTC. This codes for CASMSPKAARGYTF.

This clonotype was seen only a few times. The gene calls are TRBV13 and TRBJ2-2, with D hard to call. The CDR3 extends over 15 amino acids. The germline gives CDR1 PRHDT, CDR2 FYEKMQ (reference sequence). V dropped 8 bases and J dropped 3 bases, with 16 bases sitting between them. CDR3 coding DNA: TGTGCCAGCTCGTCGCCCTTCCAAGACACCGGGGAGCTGTTTTTT. Its protein product is CASSSPFQDTGELFF.

Of note for this clonotype: This may stem from a read error, because a much larger clone lies one nucleotide away. This chain joins TRBV24-1 and TRBJ2-1; 8 bases map to TRBD1. The CDR3 runs 14 residues. CDR1 is KGHDR, CDR2 SFDVKD, per germline. CDR3 DNA: TGTGCCAACAGTGCATGGACAGGGCCTCATGAGCAGTTCTTC. This translates into CANSAWTGPHEQFF.

This sequence joins TRBV11-2 and TRBJ2-3; D not resolved. V dropped 5 bases and J dropped 5 bases, with 17 bases sitting between them. Germline V CDR1 and CDR2: SGHAT, FQNNGV. This CDR3 is built from 15 residues. The DNA for the CDR3 is TGTGCCAGCAGCCGGACCGTGATAAGCCGAGATACGCAGTATTTT. It is translated as CASSRTVISRDTQYF.

This clonotype was detected many times. The genes are TRBV6-2 or TRBV6-3 and TRBJ2-3, with D tentatively TRBD1 (6 bases). CDR1 MNHEY and CDR2 SVGEGT come from the germline V gene. Trimming pared 8 bases from V and 2 bases from J, leaving 14 bases between. The length of the CDR3 is 14 residues. CDR3 region: CASGIGQSTDTQYF. The CDR3 region has the DNA TGTGCCAGCGGGATAGGACAGTCCACAGATACGCAGTATTTT.

The chain uses TRBV14 and TRBJ2-6, with D unresolved. The CDR3 is made up of 15 amino acids. CDR1 is SGHDN and CDR2 is FVKESK in the germline V gene. V was shortened by 7 bases and J by 0 bases, with 10 bases between the two germline ends. CDR3 sequence (DNA): TGTGCCAGCACTCGGAGTAGCTCTGGGGCCAACGTCCTGACTTTC. It translates to CASTRSSSGANVLTF.

This clonotype appeared many times. The rearrangement links TRBV28 to TRBJ2-7; TRBD2 aligns across 10 bases. After removal of 7 bases from V and 4 bases from J, the junction contained 7 bases not matched to a gene. CDR1 is MDHEN, CDR2 SYDVKM, per germline. The length of the CDR3 is 14 residues. This CDR3 is CASITSGTRYEQYF. In DNA form, the CDR3 reads TGTGCCAGCATCACTAGCGGGACAAGGTACGAGCAGTACTTC.

There are many counts of this clonotype. The chain has TRBV2 and TRBJ2-1; 10 bases align to TRBD2. Trimming took 6 bases from V and 2 from J; bases not matched to a gene: 16. The CDR3 contains 19 residues. The germline V gene has CDR1 SNHLY and CDR2 FYNNEI. The CDR3 DNA is TGTGCCAGCAGCCCCACCGTGGGGCTAGCGGGAGCTCCCTACAATGAGCAGTTCTTC. It encodes CASSPTVGLAGAPYNEQFF.

This clonotype was recorded at least ten times. J is TRBJ2-7 and V is TRBV20-1, with 7 bases that match TRBD1. This CDR3 spans 13 amino acids. Germline V gene data show CDR1 as DFQATT and CDR2 as SNEGSKA (reference sequence). The junction had 4 bases not matched to a gene; V was cut back by 3 bases and J by 2 bases. The CDR3 DNA is TGCAGTGCTAGTGGGGACAGTGCCTACGAGCAGTACTTC. As protein: CSASGDSAYEQYF.

The CDR3 DNA follows: TGTGCCAGCAGCGCCGACCCAGGAGGACAGGCTTTCTTT. Amino acids: CASSADPGGQAFF. The V call is TRBV5-6, the J call TRBJ1-1, with D possibly being TRBD1 (6 bases). Per the germline V gene, CDR1 is SGHDT and CDR2 is YYEEEE. This CDR3 region has 13 residues. Trimming cost V 4 bases and J 11 bases, with 18 bases left between them.

This clonotype appeared a few times. The rearrangement joins TRBV18 to TRBJ1-5; D remains unclear. The CDR3 has 13 amino acids. The V gene's germline CDR1 is KGHSH and CDR2 LQKENI. The ends were cut back, 5 bases at V and 4 bases at J, with 9 bases in the middle. The CDR3: CASSITVNQPQHF. CDR3 DNA: TGTGCCAGCTCAATAACAGTTAATCAGCCCCAGCATTTT.

The table lists this clonotype with many counts. The CDR3 DNA reads as TGTGCCAGCAGCCAAGCCCCTAGCGGGGTTTCTTCCGATACGCAGTATTTT. This translates into CASSQAPSGVSSDTQYF. The chain employs TRBV14 and TRBJ2-3; 9 nucleotides align to TRBD2. J was trimmed by 6 bases and V by 1 base; bases with no gene match: 11. This CDR3 is 17 amino acids long. The germline V gene encodes CDR1 SGHDN and CDR2 FVKESK.

This clonotype occurred many times. It is unclear where the CDR3 begins or ends on the DNA, so no DNA is shown, and the CDR3 is as TCRdb lists it. The J gene is TRBJ1-2, the V gene TRBV11-2. Germline V gene sequence: CDR1 SGHAT, CDR2 FQNNGV. Both ends counted, the CDR3 spans 14 residues. This chain's CDR3 is CASSTSGIYYGYTF.

This clonotype came up many times. J is TRBJ2-1 and V is TRBV7-9; possibly TRBD1 for D (6 bases). Trimming left V 1 base short and J 2 bases short, with 9 bases between. Germline CDR1 reads SEHNR; CDR2 reads FQNEAQ (reference sequence). This CDR3 is 15 amino acids long. The CDR3 bases are TGTGCCAGCAGCTTAGATGGGGGCCCCTACAATGAGCAGTTCTTC. Translated: CASSLDGGPYNEQFF.

The chain couples TRBV29-1 to TRBJ2-3, with 11 positions matching TRBD2. The CDR3 sequence is 13 residues long. The V segment lost 5 bases and the J segment 6 bases; nucleotides outside the gene matches: 4. Germline V gives CDR1 SQVTM, CDR2 ANQGSEA. For the CDR3, the DNA is TGCAGCGTTATAGCGGGAGGGATGGATACGCAGTATTTT. This encodes CSVIAGGMDTQYF.

This clonotype was counted a few times. The chain couples TRBV6-1 to TRBJ2-5, with D tentatively TRBD2 (6 bases). CDR1 and CDR2 (germline): MNHNS, SASEGT. The CDR3 extends over 13 amino acids. Trimming took off 10 bases at V and 1 base at J, with 13 bases between the two ends. The CDR3 bases are TGTGCCACTCTCAAGCGGGCCCAAGAGACCCAGTACTTC. It yields the protein CATLKRAQETQYF.

This clonotype was found a few times. The V gene is TRBV29-1, the J gene TRBJ2-6; D remains unclear. V lost 1 base, J lost 2 bases, and 3 bases lay in between. The CDR3 is made up of 13 amino acids. In germline, CDR1 is SQVTM, CDR2 ANQGSEA. For the CDR3, the DNA is TGCAGCGTTGAAGGGACTGGGGCCAACGTCCTGACTTTC. Translated, it gives CSVEGTGANVLTF.

This clonotype was found a few times. The J gene is TRBJ2-2, the V gene TRBV12-3 or TRBV12-4; no clear D. V was clipped by 2 bases and J by 8 bases, with 9 bases between them. CDR3 length: 13 amino acids. The CDR3: CASSLTPGGELFF. CDR3 coding DNA: TGTGCCAGCAGTTTAACCCCCGGAGGGGAGCTGTTTTTT.